This T cell receptor (beta chain) was sequenced for a study of technical replicates of blood from four donors. Trimming took 6 bases from V and 0 from J; bases not matched to a gene: 3. Germline V gene data show CDR1 as LNHDA and CDR2 as SQIVND (reference sequence). The CDR3 runs 16 residues. The table came from immunoSEQ multiplex PCR; TCRdb's copy has only in-frame clones and leaves some out. This repertoire shows about 82,000 clones, 95% to 96% found once; its top ten account for about 0.41%. This TCR was recovered from a human donor in good health. V is TRBV19 and J is TRBJ1-5; 12 bases are a match to TRBD1. Sequencing was performed on T cells isolated from PBMCs. The CDR3 loop reads CASRGTGGSSNQPQHF. Written as DNA, the CDR3 is TGTGCCAGTAGAGGGACAGGGGGCTCTAGCAATCAGCCCCAGCATTTT.